The rows below give T cell receptor beta chains drawn from one sample of a study of blood T cells in healthy people across ages. TCRdb called the 5' RACE reads again in MiXCR, with one record for every CDR3 protein. This table has about 2 million distinct CDR3 sequences, about 50% appearing once. Sequenced input: blood. The source is a woman in her thirties or forties in good health. CDR3s include the opening cysteine and the closing phenylalanine or tryptophan. D genes are given only for firm matches. A clone size is listed for some rows: how often the clone was seen (once, few, many), or a class if it is expanded.

CASSPGQGPGSNQPQHF | TGTGCCAGCAGTCCGGGACAGGGCCCGGGGAGCAATCAGCCCCAGCATTTT | TRBV6-1 | . | TRBJ1-5 | 17 | TRBD1
CAGSLRRTDFYNEQFF | TGTGCCGGCAGCTTAAGACGGACGGATTTTTACAATGAGCAGTTCTTC | TRBV5-5 | . | TRBJ2-1 | 16 | .
CASSQGEGGGITDTQYF | TGCGCCAGCAGCCAAGGGGAGGGCGGGGGTATCACAGATACGCAGTATTTT | TRBV4-3 | few | TRBJ2-3 | 17 | TRBD2
CASSSTVGVRGVDEQFF | TGCGCCAGCAGCTCCACCGTTGGAGTCAGGGGGGTCGATGAGCAGTTCTTC | TRBV5-1 | few | TRBJ2-1 | 17 | .
CASSFRQGKSDTQYF | TGTGCCAGCAGCTTCCGGCAGGGGAAGTCAGATACGCAGTATTTT | TRBV7-3 | . | TRBJ2-3 | 15 | .
CASSPNRGRNQPQHF | TGTGCCAGCAGTCCCAACAGGGGCCGAAATCAGCCCCAGCATTTT | TRBV6-5 | . | TRBJ1-5 | 15 | TRBD1
CASSWGDSNEQFF | TGTGCCAGCAGTTGGGGGGACAGCAATGAGCAGTTCTTC | TRBV6-6 | few | TRBJ2-1 | 13 | .
CASSSLSGGADEQFF | TGTGCCAGCAGCTCCCTTAGCGGGGGGGCCGATGAGCAGTTCTTC | TRBV7-9 | few | TRBJ2-1 | 15 | TRBD2
CASSTGTGGYWAKNIQYF | TGTGCCAGCAGCACCGGGACAGGGGGCTATTGGGCCAAAAACATTCAGTACTTC | TRBV5-4 | few | TRBJ2-4 | 18 | TRBD1
CASSLVRGQETQYF | TGTGCTAGCAGCTTAGTAAGGGGACAAGAGACCCAGTACTTC | TRBV7-2 | many | TRBJ2-5 | 14 | .
CSALRGARRHEQFF | TGCAGTGCGCTAAGGGGGGCCAGGCGACATGAGCAGTTCTTC | TRBV20-1 | . | TRBJ2-1 | 14 | .
CSAREDRGFYNEQFF | TGCAGTGCTAGAGAGGACAGGGGGTTTTACAATGAGCAGTTCTTT | TRBV20-1 | once | TRBJ2-1 | 15 | TRBD1
CASSLRLAGGSSAQYF | TGTGCCAGCAGCTTACGACTAGCGGGGGGGTCATCGGCCCAGTACTTC | TRBV7-2 | . | TRBJ2-5 | 16 | TRBD2
CASSGDRFYEQYF | TGTGCCAGCAGCGGAGACAGATTCTACGAGCAGTACTTC | TRBV5-6 | . | TRBJ2-7 | 13 | .
CASSQDSGGTSTDTQYF | TGTGCCAGCAGCCAAGATTCTGGGGGGACTAGCACAGATACGCAGTATTTT | TRBV3-1 | . | TRBJ2-3 | 17 | .
CASSPGTISYEQYF | TGTGCCAGCAGTCCCGGGACAATTTCCTACGAGCAGTACTTC | TRBV27 | many | TRBJ2-7 | 14 | .
CSARSKRGGEQFF | TGCAGTGCTAGATCGAAGAGGGGAGGTGAGCAGTTCTTC | TRBV20-1 | few | TRBJ2-1 | 13 | .
CASSITGGGQTNNEQFF | TGTGCCAGCAGTATTACAGGTGGGGGACAGACGAACAATGAGCAGTTCTTC | TRBV6-1 | . | TRBJ2-1 | 17 | TRBD1
CACSLALDRVAHQPQHF | TGTGCCTGCAGCTTAGCCCTGGACAGGGTAGCCCATCAGCCCCAGCATTTT | TRBV7-6 | . | TRBJ1-5 | 17 | TRBD1
CSCRGLAKNIQYF | TGCAGCTGCAGGGGACTAGCCAAAAACATTCAGTACTTC | TRBV29-1 | many | TRBJ2-4 | 13 | .
CASSHSQKAGDGYTF | TGCGCCAGCAGCCATTCCCAGAAGGCAGGGGATGGCTACACCTTC | TRBV4-3 | . | TRBJ1-2 | 15 | .
CASSYSGNLAQPQHF | TGTGCCAGCAGTTACTCAGGGAATCTTGCGCAGCCCCAGCATTTT | TRBV6-2/TRBV6-3 | . | TRBJ1-5 | 15 | .
CASSGQTSGGEETQYF | TGTGCCAGCAGTGGACAGACTAGCGGGGGGGAAGAGACCCAGTACTTC | TRBV2 | . | TRBJ2-5 | 16 | TRBD2
CASSAGTLDEQFF | TGTGCCAGCAGTGCCGGGACTCTGGATGAGCAGTTCTTC | TRBV12-3/TRBV12-4 | few | TRBJ2-1 | 13 | .
CASSLALGRTGEAPNYGYTF | TGTGCCAGCAGCTTAGCCCTGGGGCGGACAGGGGAGGCCCCTAACTATGGCTACACCTTC | TRBV7-2 | few | TRBJ1-2 | 20 | TRBD1
CASSLEGSRDGEQFF | TGTGCCAGCAGTCTCGAAGGCTCCCGGGATGGTGAGCAGTTCTTC | TRBV12-3/TRBV12-4 | few | TRBJ2-1 | 15 | .
CASSRRGAPQETQYF | TGTGCCAGCAGCCGCCGGGGGGCGCCACAAGAGACCCAGTACTTC | TRBV6-5 | few | TRBJ2-5 | 15 | .
CASLGQGTYNEQFF | TGTGCCAGCCTCGGTCAGGGGACCTACAATGAGCAGTTCTTC | TRBV18 | few | TRBJ2-1 | 14 | .
CASQEGGPTDTQYF | TGTGCCAGCCAAGAGGGGGGTCCGACAGATACGCAGTATTTT | TRBV2 | . | TRBJ2-3 | 14 | .
CASSETGTGPYGYTF | TGTGCCAGCAGTGAAACAGGGACAGGACCCTATGGCTACACCTTC | TRBV2 | . | TRBJ1-2 | 15 | TRBD1
CSAPRPPIQYF | TGCAGTGCCCCCCGCCCCCCCATTCAGTACTTC | TRBV20-1 | few | TRBJ2-4 | 11 | .
CASSQVWDRGRGETQYF | TGCGCCAGCAGCCAAGTTTGGGACAGGGGGCGCGGGGAGACCCAGTACTTC | TRBV4-1 | . | TRBJ2-5 | 17 | TRBD1
CASSEFGSYGYTF | TGTGCCAGCAGTGAATTCGGGTCCTATGGCTACACCTTC | TRBV25-1 | few | TRBJ1-2 | 13 | .
CVSSRGQGSYNEQFF | TGTGTCAGCAGTAGGGGACAGGGGTCCTACAATGAGCAGTTCTTC | TRBV6-5 | . | TRBJ2-1 | 15 | TRBD1
CASSLTGVVNTEAFF | TGTGCCAGCAGTTTAACAGGGGTGGTGAACACTGAAGCTTTCTTT | TRBV28 | . | TRBJ1-1 | 15 | TRBD1
CASSLVTGQGAKANYGYTF | TGTGCCAGCAGTTTAGTAACGGGACAGGGGGCGAAAGCTAACTATGGCTACACCTTC | TRBV12-3/TRBV12-4 | . | TRBJ1-2 | 19 | TRBD1
CASSFPGGSGANVLTF | TGTGCCAGCAGCTTCCCTGGGGGCTCTGGGGCCAACGTCCTGACTTTC | TRBV7-2 | few | TRBJ2-6 | 16 | .
CASSEWGAGREETQYF | TGTGCCAGCAGTGAATGGGGAGCGGGGAGGGAAGAGACCCAGTACTTC | TRBV2 | . | TRBJ2-5 | 16 | TRBD2
CAISEGTEIYGYTF | TGTGCCATCAGTGAGGGGACAGAGATCTATGGCTACACCTTC | TRBV10-3 | . | TRBJ1-2 | 14 | TRBD1
CASSVAGAGGYTF | TGTGCCAGCAGCGTAGCAGGGGCCGGTGGCTACACCTTC | TRBV7-9 | . | TRBJ1-2 | 13 | .